These 6 T cell receptor beta chains originate from one sample sequenced in a study of cytomegalovirus exposure and HLA in healthy donors. The assay was immunoSEQ multiplex PCR, and TCRdb's table has in-frame clones only and misses some. Of some 98,000 clones in the sample, roughly 84% are singletons; the top ten hold approximately 5.8%. Sequenced input: PBMCs. The receptors derive from a young man in good health and CMV-seropositive.

The chain employs TRBV7-7 and TRBJ1-3; D is uncertain. Trimming stripped 6 bases from V and 7 bases from J, with 10 bases between. CDR3 size: 12 residues. Germline loops: CDR1 SSHAT, CDR2 FNYEAQ (reference sequence). The CDR3 DNA is TGTGCCAGCAGTCTTTACCGGAACACCATATATTTT. As protein: CASSLYRNTIYF.

This chain uses TRBV4-3 with TRBJ2-1; 8 nucleotides line up with TRBD2. The CDR3 runs 15 residues. Trimming at V came to 4 bases and at J to 0 bases, leaving 2 bases not matched to a gene. Germline loops: CDR1 LGHNA, CDR2 YSLEER. CDR3 DNA: TGCGCCAGCAGCCCCAGCGGGAGCTCCTACAATGAGCAGTTCTTC. Protein sequence: CASSPSGSSYNEQFF.

The chain links TRBV19 to TRBJ2-2; 7 bases agree with TRBD1. The germline CDR1 and CDR2 sequences are LNHDA and SQIVND (reference sequence). This CDR3 is 14 amino acids long. The ends lost 5 bases at V and 7 bases at J; junction bases unmatched: 7. Written as DNA, the CDR3 is TGTGCCAGTAGTTTGGGGCAGGGGGACGGGGAGCTGTTTTTT. This encodes CASSLGQGDGELFF.

V usage is TRBV19 and J usage is TRBJ1-3; 7 bases are shared with TRBD1. Germline loops: CDR1 LNHDA, CDR2 SQIVND (reference sequence). The CDR3 is 14 amino acids. V was pared by 7 bases and J by 4 bases, with 7 bases of the junction left unmatched. In DNA, the CDR3 is TGTGCCAGTACTGCCGGGACAGCGGGAAACACCATATATTTT. Amino acid sequence: CASTAGTAGNTIYF.

The J gene is TRBJ2-1, the V gene TRBV2; the D is unclear. The CDR3 covers 12 residues. Germline lookup yields CDR1 SNHLY and CDR2 FYNNEI. V lost 3 bases and J 6 bases, leaving 6 bases between the germline ends. The CDR3 DNA reads as TGTGCCAGCAGTGATCGACTCAATGAGCAGTTCTTC. Residues: CASSDRLNEQFF.

V gene TRBV25-1 combines with J gene TRBJ2-3, with 9 bases that match TRBD1. The J segment lost 5 bases and the V segment lost 3 bases, leaving 9 bases of the junction unmatched. Germline V gives CDR1 MGHDK, CDR2 SYGVNS. The CDR3 is 16 amino acids. This CDR3 reads CASSDSPGQGVDTQYF. The CDR3 DNA is TGTGCCAGCAGTGACTCACCGGGACAGGGAGTAGATACGCAGTATTTT.